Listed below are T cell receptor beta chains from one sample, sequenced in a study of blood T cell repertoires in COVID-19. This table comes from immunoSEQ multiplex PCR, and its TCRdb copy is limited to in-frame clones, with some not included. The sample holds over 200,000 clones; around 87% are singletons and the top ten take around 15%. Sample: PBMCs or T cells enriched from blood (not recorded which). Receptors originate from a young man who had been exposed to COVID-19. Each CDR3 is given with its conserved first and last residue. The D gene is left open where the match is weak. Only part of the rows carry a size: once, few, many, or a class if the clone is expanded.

DNA: TGTGCCAGCAGGGCAGGGGGCAGGCCACTCGAGCAGTACTTC
CDR3: CASRAGGRPLEQYF
D: TRBD1
size: few
J: TRBJ2-7
V: TRBV25-1

DNA: TGTGCCAGCCGACAGGTAGGGCTGGTGTACACTGAAGCTTTCTTT
CDR3: CASRQVGLVYTEAFF
D: -
size: -
J: TRBJ1-1
V: TRBV2

DNA: TGTGCCAGCAGCGCCCGGGACAGCCCATACGAGCAGTACTTC
CDR3: CASSARDSPYEQYF
D: TRBD1
size: -
J: TRBJ2-7
V: TRBV11-3

DNA: TGTGCCAGCAGCATATCCGCGACAGATACGCAGTATTTT
CDR3: CASSISATDTQYF
D: -
size: -
J: TRBJ2-3
V: TRBV2

DNA: TGCGCCAGCAGCTTGGTCAGGGACATCTCCTACGAGCAGTACTTC
CDR3: CASSLVRDISYEQYF
D: -
size: -
J: TRBJ2-7
V: TRBV5-1

DNA: TGTGCCATCAGTATACAGAGCTCTGGGGCCAACGTCCTGACTTTC
CDR3: CAISIQSSGANVLTF
D: -
size: -
J: TRBJ2-6
V: TRBV10-3

DNA: TGTGCCAGCAGTCTCCGGGACAAAGAAGAAAAACTGTTTTTT
CDR3: CASSLRDKEEKLFF
D: -
size: -
J: TRBJ1-4
V: TRBV7-9

DNA: TGTGCCTGGAGTGCGGGAGTTTTTTATGGCTACACCTTC
CDR3: CAWSAGVFYGYTF
D: -
size: -
J: TRBJ1-2
V: TRBV30

DNA: TGTGCCAGCAGCGTAGCGTACTTGTACAATGAGCAGTTCTTC
CDR3: CASSVAYLYNEQFF
D: -
size: -
J: TRBJ2-1
V: TRBV9

DNA: TGTGCAAGTCGCCCCGACAGGCCCTTGAGGGAAAAACTGTTTTTT
CDR3: CASRPDRPLREKLFF
D: -
size: -
J: TRBJ1-4
V: TRBV12-2

DNA: TGCAGCGTTCGGTCAGGGGGCAGGAATGAGCAGTTCTTC
CDR3: CSVRSGGRNEQFF
D: TRBD1
size: -
J: TRBJ2-1
V: TRBV29-1

DNA: TGTGCCAGTAGGGACTACTCTGGAAACACCATATATTTT
CDR3: CASRDYSGNTIYF
D: -
size: -
J: TRBJ1-3
V: TRBV7-9

DNA: TGTGCCAGCCCCCGGGGACTTAGCAATCAGCCCCAGCATTTT
CDR3: CASPRGLSNQPQHF
D: -
size: -
J: TRBJ1-5
V: TRBV25-1

DNA: TGTGCCAGCAGCCAATCCCGGGACAGGGGAAAAGAGACCCAGTACTTC
CDR3: CASSQSRDRGKETQYF
D: TRBD1
size: -
J: TRBJ2-5
V: TRBV3-1/TRBV3-2

DNA: TGTGCCAGCAGCTCAGGAACTAGCGGGGGGGCCTCCGGGGAGCTGTTTTTT
CDR3: CASSSGTSGGASGELFF
D: TRBD2
size: -
J: TRBJ2-2
V: TRBV7-6

DNA: TGTGCCAGCAGTTCCCAGGGGACGGACACCGGGGAGCTGTTTTTT
CDR3: CASSSQGTDTGELFF
D: -
size: -
J: TRBJ2-2
V: TRBV6-5

DNA: TGTGCCAGCAGCCGGGGCGGGGCACGCACAGATACGCAGTATTTT
CDR3: CASSRGGARTDTQYF
D: -
size: -
J: TRBJ2-3
V: TRBV2

DNA: TGCGCCAGCAGCTTGGAAGCGCCCCACACTGAAGAGACCCAGTACTTC
CDR3: CASSLEAPHTEETQYF
D: -
size: -
J: TRBJ2-5
V: TRBV5-1

DNA: TGTGCCAGCAGCCATTTCCAGATGAACACTGAAGCTTTCTTT
CDR3: CASSHFQMNTEAFF
D: -
size: -
J: TRBJ1-1
V: TRBV3-1/TRBV3-2

DNA: TGTGCCACCAGGGAGCGGGGGGGCTTAGAGACCCAGTACTTC
CDR3: CATRERGGLETQYF
D: TRBD2
size: -
J: TRBJ2-5
V: TRBV2

DNA: TGCGCCAGCAGCCAAACCGCAGGGGGCAATCAGCCCCAGCATTTT
CDR3: CASSQTAGGNQPQHF
D: -
size: -
J: TRBJ1-5
V: TRBV4-1

DNA: TGTGCCAGCAGCTTAGTCGGTCGGGACTCTGGAAACACCATATATTTT
CDR3: CASSLVGRDSGNTIYF
D: -
size: -
J: TRBJ1-3
V: TRBV11-2

DNA: TGTGCCAGCAGCCGGACAGGAGTTCCGTCCCTCCACTTT
CDR3: CASSRTGVPSLHF
D: TRBD1
size: -
J: TRBJ1-6
V: TRBV6-5

DNA: TGTGCCAGCACTCCTGATAGCGCAGATACGCAGTATTTT
CDR3: CASTPDSADTQYF
D: -
size: -
J: TRBJ2-3
V: TRBV3-1/TRBV3-2

DNA: TGTGCCAGTATAAGGACTAGCGGTTCTACAGATACGCAGTATTTT
CDR3: CASIRTSGSTDTQYF
D: TRBD2
size: once
J: TRBJ2-3
V: TRBV19

DNA: TGTGCCAGCAGCTTAGATCCCAACCAGGCGGAGCAGTTCTTC
CDR3: CASSLDPNQAEQFF
D: -
size: -
J: TRBJ2-1
V: TRBV11-2

DNA: TGTGCCAGCAGCCAGACAAATCTGTACAGGGGGGAGCTGTTTTTT
CDR3: CASSQTNLYRGELFF
D: -
size: -
J: TRBJ2-2
V: TRBV3-1/TRBV3-2